This T cell receptor (beta chain) was documented in a study of control samples from healthy donors and cancer patients. This clone has only one observation. V was cut by 5 bases and J by 4 bases, with 17 bases left in between. This CDR3 has 15 residues. Germline V gene lookup returns CDR1 SGHVS and CDR2 FNYEAQ. Libraries were prepared by immunoSEQ multiplex PCR; TCRdb keeps only in-frame clonotypes and omits some of them. The sample comprises under 150,000 clones, approximately 90% of which are singletons, and roughly 3.4% rests with the top ten. The source is a man aged 35 to 55 in good health. This chain joins TRBV7-6 and TRBJ1-1; D unclear. Sequencing was performed on blood. As DNA, the CDR3 is TGTGCCAGCAGCCCCGCAAAAAGTCCGGGCACTGAAGCTTTCTTT. This gives the protein CASSPAKSPGTEAFF.